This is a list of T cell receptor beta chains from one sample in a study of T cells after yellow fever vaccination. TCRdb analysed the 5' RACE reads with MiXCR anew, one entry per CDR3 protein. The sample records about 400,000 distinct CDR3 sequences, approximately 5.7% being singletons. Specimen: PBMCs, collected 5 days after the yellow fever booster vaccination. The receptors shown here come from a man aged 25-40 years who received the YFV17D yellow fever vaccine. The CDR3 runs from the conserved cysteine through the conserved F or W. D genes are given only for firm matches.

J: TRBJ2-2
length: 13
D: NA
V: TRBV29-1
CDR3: CSVALPGTGELFF

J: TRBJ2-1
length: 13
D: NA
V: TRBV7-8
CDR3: CATRLGARDEQFF

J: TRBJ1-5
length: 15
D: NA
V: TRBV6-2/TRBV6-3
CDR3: CASSYPLSGNQPQHF

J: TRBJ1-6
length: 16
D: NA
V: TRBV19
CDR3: CASSIEYRVPRSPLHF

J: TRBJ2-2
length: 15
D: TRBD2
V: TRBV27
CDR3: CASSSGRAYTGELFF

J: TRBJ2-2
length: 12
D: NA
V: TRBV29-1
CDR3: CSVDAGDGELFF

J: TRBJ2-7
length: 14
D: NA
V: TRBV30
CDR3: CAWVTGHSSYEQYF

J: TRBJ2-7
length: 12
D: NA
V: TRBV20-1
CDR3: CSASPTLYEQYF

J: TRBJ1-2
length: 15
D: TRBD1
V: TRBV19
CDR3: CASRATGGGNYGYTF

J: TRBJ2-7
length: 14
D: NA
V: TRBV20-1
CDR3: CSAIPIFSSYEQYF

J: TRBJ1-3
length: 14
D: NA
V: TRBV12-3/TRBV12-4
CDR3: CASYEQSSGNTIYF

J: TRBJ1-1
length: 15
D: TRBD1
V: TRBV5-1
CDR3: CASSLEGQGYTEAFF

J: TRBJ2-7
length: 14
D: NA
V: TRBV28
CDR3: CASSLAGSGYEQYF

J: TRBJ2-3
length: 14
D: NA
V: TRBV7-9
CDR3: CASSSRQTTDTQYF

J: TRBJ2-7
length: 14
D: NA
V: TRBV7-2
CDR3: CASSLAQTLFEQYF

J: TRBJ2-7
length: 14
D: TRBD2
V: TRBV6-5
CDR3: CASSTGTSMGEQYF

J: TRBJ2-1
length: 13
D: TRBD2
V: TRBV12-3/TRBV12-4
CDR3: CASSLPWGGEQFF

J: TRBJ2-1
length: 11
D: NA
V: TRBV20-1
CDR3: CSARDGLARFF

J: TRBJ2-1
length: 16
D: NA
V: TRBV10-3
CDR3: CAISPWDPGSYNEQFF

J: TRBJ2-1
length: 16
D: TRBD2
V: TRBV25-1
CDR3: CASSGPGTSTDNEQFF

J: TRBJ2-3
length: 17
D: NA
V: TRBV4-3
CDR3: CASSQVNRGERTDTQYF

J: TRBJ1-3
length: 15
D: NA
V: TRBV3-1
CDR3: CASSQDSLSGNTIYF

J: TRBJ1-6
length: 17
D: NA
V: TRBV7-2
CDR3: CASSLALPDSRVSPLHF

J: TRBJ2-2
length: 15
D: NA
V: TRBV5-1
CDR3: CASSLTDRNTGELFF

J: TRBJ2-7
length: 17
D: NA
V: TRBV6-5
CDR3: CASSYDYRLAGSYEQYF

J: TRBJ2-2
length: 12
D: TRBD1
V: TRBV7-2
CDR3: CASSPRTGLLFF